This T cell receptor (beta chain) was sequenced for a study of OX40 agonist ivuxolimab in advanced cancers. Points from the study as a whole: Expanded clones were, on average, more numerous among CD8+ T cells than CD4+. Low normalized T-cell clonal expansion also characterized some of the nonresponders.

Produced via immunoSEQ multiplex PCR; TCRdb's table is partial and in-frame only. The table has 89,000 or so clones, about 91% seen once. The CDR3 sequence is 13 residues long. Per germline, CDR1 MRHNA and CDR2 SNTAGT. Trimming pared 0 bases from V and 9 bases from J, leaving 12 bases between. For this clone: No antigen is known for it.

Sequencing was performed on CD4+ or CD8+ T cells sorted from blood, taken in a trial of the OX40 agonist ivuxolimab. The gene calls are TRBV6-4 and TRBJ2-7, with no clear D. This receptor was taken from an adult with an advanced solid tumor such as melanoma, head and neck, liver or kidney cancer. CDR3 DNA: TGTGCCAGCAGTGACTCATTTGGTGGCGGGCAGTACTTC. Encoded protein: CASSDSFGGGQYF.